This T cell receptor beta chain emerged from a study of cytomegalovirus exposure and HLA in healthy donors. V lost 5 bases to trimming and J lost 2 bases; unmatched junction nucleotides: 6. Germline loops: CDR1 SGHTA, CDR2 FQGNSA. The CDR3 has 15 amino acids. Researchers ran the PCR with 60 Vbeta and 13 Jbeta primers. Assay used: immunoSEQ multiplex PCR; TCRdb lists only in-frame clones, some missing. The sample consists of roughly 110,000 clones, approximately 85% of them appearing once. The gene calls are TRBV7-2 and TRBJ2-3; TRBD2 matches 8 bases. The sequencing sample was made of PBMCs. The receptor was isolated from a man in his fifties or sixties in good health and CMV-seronegative. CDR3 sequence: CASSIYGGATDTQYF. CDR3 in DNA: TGTGCCAGCAGCATCTACGGGGGGGCCACAGATACGCAGTATTTT.